This TCR beta chain was captured by sequencing in a study of T cell clones after liver transplantation. Across the whole study: Samples came from ITN030ST, which attempted immunosuppression withdrawal within 2 years of liver transplantation. At least one year of complete immunosuppression withdrawal without enzymes over twice normal defined tolerance.

Note on this clone: Its antigen remains unknown.

V was cut by 6 bases and J by 4 bases, with 19 bases left in between. The CDR3 contains 15 residues. Germline V gene sequence: CDR1 MDHEN, CDR2 SYDVKM. Alloreactive TCRbeta sequences came from sequencing proliferating CFSE-low cells in the MLR. Pre-transplant recipient cells met graft donor PBMCs, splenocytes, lymph-node cells, or third-party PBMCs. Measured with immunoSEQ multiplex PCR; TCRdb has only the in-frame clones, and not every one. The table shows about 2,200 clones, with approximately 33% occurring only once. The chain couples TRBV28 to TRBJ2-7; D may be TRBD1 or TRBD2 (5 bases each). The sample taken for sequencing was CD8+ T cells from cultured PBMCs. The receptor comes from a human patient who received a liver transplant. A share of the T cells may be of graft donor origin. The CDR3 sequence: CASSSPGQALYEQYF. Written as DNA, the CDR3 is TGTGCCAGCAGCTCCCCGGGGCAGGCTCTTTACGAGCAGTACTTC. Full variable domain (remainder filled in from reference TRBV28 and TRBJ2-7): DVKVTQSSRYLVKRTGEKVFLECVQDMDHENMFWYRQDPGLGLRLIYFSYDVKMKEKGDIPEGYSVSREKKERFSLILESASTNQTSMYLCASSSPGQALYEQYFGPGTRLTVT.